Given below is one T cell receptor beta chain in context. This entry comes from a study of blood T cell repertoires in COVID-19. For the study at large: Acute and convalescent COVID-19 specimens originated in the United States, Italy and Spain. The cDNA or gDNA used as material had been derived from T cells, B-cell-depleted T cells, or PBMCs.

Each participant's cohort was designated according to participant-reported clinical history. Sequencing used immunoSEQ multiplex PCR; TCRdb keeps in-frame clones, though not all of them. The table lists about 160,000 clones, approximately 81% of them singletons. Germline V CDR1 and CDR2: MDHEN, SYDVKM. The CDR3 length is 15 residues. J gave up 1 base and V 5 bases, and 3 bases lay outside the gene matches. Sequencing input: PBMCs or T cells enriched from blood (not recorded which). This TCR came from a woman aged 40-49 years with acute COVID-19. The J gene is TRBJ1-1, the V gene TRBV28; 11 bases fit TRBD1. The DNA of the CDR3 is TGTGCCAGCAGTGGGACAGGGGGTGGGAACACTGAAGCTTTCTTT. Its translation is CASSGTGGGNTEAFF.